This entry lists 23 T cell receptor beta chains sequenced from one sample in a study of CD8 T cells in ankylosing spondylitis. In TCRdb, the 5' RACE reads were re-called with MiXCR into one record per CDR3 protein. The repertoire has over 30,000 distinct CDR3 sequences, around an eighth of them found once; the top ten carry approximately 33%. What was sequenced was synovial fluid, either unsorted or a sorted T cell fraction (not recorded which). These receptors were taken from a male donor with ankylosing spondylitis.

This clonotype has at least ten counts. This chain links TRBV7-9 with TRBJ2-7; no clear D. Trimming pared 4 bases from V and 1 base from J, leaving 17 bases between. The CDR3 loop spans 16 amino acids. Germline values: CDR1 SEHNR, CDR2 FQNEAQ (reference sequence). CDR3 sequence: CASSSNPQTYSYEQYF. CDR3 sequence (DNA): TGTGCCAGCAGCTCAAATCCCCAGACTTATTCCTACGAGCAGTACTTC.

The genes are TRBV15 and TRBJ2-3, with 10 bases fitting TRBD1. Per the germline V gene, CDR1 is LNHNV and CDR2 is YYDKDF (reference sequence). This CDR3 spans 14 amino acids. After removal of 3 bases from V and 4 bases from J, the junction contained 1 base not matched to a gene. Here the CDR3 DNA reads TGTGCCACCAGCAGTGGGACAGGGGCAGATACGCAGTATTTT. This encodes CATSSGTGADTQYF.

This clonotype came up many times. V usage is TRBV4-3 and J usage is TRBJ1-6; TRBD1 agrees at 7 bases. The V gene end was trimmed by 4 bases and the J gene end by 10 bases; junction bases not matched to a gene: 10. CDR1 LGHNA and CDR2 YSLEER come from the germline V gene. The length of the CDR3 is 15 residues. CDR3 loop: CASSPTGTENSPLHF. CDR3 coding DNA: TGCGCCAGCAGCCCGACAGGGACCGAAAACTCACCCCTCCACTTT.

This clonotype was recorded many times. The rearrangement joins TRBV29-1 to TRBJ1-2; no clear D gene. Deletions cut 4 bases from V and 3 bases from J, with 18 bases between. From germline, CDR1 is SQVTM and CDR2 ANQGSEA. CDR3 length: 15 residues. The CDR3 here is CSVAHLEVGDYGYTF. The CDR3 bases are TGCAGCGTTGCCCACCTCGAGGTTGGGGACTATGGCTACACCTTC.

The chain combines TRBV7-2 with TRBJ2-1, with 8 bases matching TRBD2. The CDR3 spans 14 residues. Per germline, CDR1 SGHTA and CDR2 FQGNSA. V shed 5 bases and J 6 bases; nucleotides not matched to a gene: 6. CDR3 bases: TGTGCCAGCAGCACGGCCGGGACTAGCAATGAGCAGTTCTTC. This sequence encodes CASSTAGTSNEQFF. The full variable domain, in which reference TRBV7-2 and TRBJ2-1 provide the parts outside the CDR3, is GAGVSQSPSNKVTEKGKDVELRCDPISGHTALYWYRQSLGQGLEFLIYFQGNSAPDKSGLPSDRFSAERTGGSVSTLTIQRTQQEDSAVYLCASSTAGTSNEQFFGPGTRLTVL.

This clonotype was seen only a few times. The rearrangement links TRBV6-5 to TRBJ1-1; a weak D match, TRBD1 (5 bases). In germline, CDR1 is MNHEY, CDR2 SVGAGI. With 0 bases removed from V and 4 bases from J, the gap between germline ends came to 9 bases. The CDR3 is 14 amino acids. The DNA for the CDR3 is TGTGCCAGCAGTTACTCGACAGTCCTCACTGAAGCTTTCTTT. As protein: CASSYSTVLTEAFF.

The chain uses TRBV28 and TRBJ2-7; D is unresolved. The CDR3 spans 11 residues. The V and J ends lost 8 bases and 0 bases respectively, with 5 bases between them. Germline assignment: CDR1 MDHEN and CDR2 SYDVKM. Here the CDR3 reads CASGSSYEQYF. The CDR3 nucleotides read TGTGCCAGCGGGTCCTCCTACGAGCAGTACTTC.

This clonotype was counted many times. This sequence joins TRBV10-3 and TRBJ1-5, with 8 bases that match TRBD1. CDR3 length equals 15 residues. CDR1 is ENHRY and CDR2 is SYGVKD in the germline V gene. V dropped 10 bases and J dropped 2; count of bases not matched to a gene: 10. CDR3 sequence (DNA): TGTGCCACCACGGACAGGGAGGAGGGCAATCAGCCCCAGCATTTT. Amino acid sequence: CATTDREEGNQPQHF.

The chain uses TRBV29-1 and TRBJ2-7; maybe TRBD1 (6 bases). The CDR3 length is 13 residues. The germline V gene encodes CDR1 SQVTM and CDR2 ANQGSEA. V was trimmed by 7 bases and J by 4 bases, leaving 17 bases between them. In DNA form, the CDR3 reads TGCAGCGCAGGAAGAGGGGGTTTTTACGAGCAGTACTTC. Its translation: CSAGRGGFYEQYF.

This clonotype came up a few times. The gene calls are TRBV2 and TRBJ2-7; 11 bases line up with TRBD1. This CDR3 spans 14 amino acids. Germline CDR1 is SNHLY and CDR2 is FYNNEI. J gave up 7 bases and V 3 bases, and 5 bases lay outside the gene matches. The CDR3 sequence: CASSDGTGGWEQYF. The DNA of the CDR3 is TGTGCCAGCAGTGACGGGACAGGGGGTTGGGAGCAGTACTTC.

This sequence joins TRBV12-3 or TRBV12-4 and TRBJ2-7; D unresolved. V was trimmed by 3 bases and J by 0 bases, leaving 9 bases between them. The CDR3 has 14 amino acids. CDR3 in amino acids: CASSFSPGSYEQYF. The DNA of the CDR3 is TGTGCCAGCAGTTTCTCCCCAGGCTCCTACGAGCAGTACTTC.

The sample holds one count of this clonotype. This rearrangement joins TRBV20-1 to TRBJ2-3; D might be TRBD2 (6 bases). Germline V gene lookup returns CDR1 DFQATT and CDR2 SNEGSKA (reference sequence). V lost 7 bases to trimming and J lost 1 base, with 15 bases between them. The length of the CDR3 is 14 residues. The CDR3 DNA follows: TGCAGTGTAGGAGAGGGGACTGGCACAGATACGCAGTATTTT. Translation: CSVGEGTGTDTQYF.

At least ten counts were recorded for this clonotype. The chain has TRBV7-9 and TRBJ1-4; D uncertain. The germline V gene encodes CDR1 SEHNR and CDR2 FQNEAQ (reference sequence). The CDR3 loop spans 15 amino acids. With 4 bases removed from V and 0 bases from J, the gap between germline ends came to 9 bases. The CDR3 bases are TGTGCCAGCAGCTACGACACTTCAACTAATGAAAAACTGTTTTTT. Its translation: CASSYDTSTNEKLFF.

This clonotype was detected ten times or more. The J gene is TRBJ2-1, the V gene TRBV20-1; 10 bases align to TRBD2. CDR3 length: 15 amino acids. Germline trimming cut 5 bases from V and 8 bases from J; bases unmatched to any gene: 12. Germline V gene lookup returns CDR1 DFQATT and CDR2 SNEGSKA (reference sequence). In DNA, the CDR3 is TGCAGTGCTTCAAAGCGGGGGGGCCGTAGTTATGAGCAGTTCTTC. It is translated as CSASKRGGRSYEQFF.

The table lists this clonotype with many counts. CDR3 in amino acids: CASSITTGLMTQYF. The CDR3 nucleotides are TGTGCCAGCAGCATAACGACCGGGTTGATGACCCAGTACTTC. V gene TRBV5-6 combines with J gene TRBJ2-5, with unresolved D. Germline V gene data show CDR1 as SGHDT and CDR2 as YYEEEE. Trimming removed 4 bases at V and 7 bases at J, with 17 bases between. The CDR3 runs to 14 residues.

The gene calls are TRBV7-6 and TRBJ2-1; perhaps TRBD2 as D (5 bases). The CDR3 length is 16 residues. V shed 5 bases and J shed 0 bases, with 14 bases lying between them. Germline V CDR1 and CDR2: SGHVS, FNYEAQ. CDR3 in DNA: TGTGCCAGCAGCCCCGAGGCGGGTAGCTCCTACAATGAGCAGTTCTTC. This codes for CASSPEAGSSYNEQFF. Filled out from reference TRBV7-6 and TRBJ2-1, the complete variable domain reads GAGVSQSPRYKVTKRGQDVALRCDPISGHVSLYWYRQALGQGPEFLTYFNYEAQQDKSGLPNDRFSAERPEGSISTLTIQRTEQRDSAMYRCASSPEAGSSYNEQFFGPGTRLTVL.

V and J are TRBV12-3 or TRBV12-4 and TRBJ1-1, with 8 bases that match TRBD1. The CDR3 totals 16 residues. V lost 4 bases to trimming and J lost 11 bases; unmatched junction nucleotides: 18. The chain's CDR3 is CASSSEKGQAGTRAFF. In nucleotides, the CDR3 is TGTGCCAGCAGTTCAGAAAAGGGACAGGCTGGGACTAGGGCTTTCTTT.

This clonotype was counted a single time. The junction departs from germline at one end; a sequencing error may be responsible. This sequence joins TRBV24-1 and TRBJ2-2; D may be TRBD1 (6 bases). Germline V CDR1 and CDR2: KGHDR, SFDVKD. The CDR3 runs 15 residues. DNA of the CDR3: TGTGCCATCAGTGATTTGACAGGACCTTACGGGGAGCTGTTTTTT. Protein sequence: CAISDLTGPYGELFF.

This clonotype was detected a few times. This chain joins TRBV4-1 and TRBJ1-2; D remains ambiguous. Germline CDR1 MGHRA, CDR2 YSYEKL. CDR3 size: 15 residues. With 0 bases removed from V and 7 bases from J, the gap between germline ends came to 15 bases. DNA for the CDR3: TGCGCCAGCAGCCAAGATGAGCCAGGTGCTTTTGGCTACACCTTC. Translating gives CASSQDEPGAFGYTF.

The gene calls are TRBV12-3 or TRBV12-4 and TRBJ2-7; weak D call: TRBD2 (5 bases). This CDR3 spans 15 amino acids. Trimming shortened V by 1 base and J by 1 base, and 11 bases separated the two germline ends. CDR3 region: CASSLGLLASYEQYF. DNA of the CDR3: TGTGCCAGCAGTTTAGGGCTGTTAGCGTCCTACGAGCAGTACTTC.

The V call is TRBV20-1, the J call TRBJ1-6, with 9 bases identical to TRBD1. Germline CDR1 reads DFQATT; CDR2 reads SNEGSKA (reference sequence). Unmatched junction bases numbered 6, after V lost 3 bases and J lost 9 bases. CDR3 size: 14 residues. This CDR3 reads CSASAGTGSSPLHF. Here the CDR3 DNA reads TGCAGTGCTAGCGCCGGGACAGGGAGTTCACCCCTCCACTTT.

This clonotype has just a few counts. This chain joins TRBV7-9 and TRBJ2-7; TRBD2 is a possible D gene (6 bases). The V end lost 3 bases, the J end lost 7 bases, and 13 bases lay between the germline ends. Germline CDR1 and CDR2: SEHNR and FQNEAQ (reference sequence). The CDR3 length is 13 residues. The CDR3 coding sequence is TGTGCCAGCAGCTTGGCGGGGTGGCCTGAGCAGTACTTC. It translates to CASSLAGWPEQYF.

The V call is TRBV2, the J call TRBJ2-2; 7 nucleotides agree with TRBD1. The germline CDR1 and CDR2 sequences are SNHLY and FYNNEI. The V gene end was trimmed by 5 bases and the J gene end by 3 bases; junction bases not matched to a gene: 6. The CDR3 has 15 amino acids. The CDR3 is CASSPPGQYTGELFF. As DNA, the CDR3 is TGTGCCAGCAGTCCACCGGGACAGTACACCGGGGAGCTGTTTTTT.